What follows are 11 T cell receptor beta chains derived from one specimen sequenced in a study of cytomegalovirus exposure and HLA in healthy donors. Primers: 60 Vbeta forward and 13 Jbeta reverse. Clones were sequenced by immunoSEQ multiplex PCR, and TCRdb holds only the in-frame ones, with some missing. The repertoire holds 150,000 or so clones, with just under 75% as singletons. Sequenced sample: PBMCs. The receptors derive from a young woman in good health and CMV-seronegative.

The chain combines TRBV5-1 with TRBJ1-2; 8 positions match TRBD1. Germline CDR1 is SGHRS and CDR2 is YFSETQ. Trimming removed 0 bases from V and 4 bases from J; junction bases left unmatched: 11. The CDR3 is made up of 17 amino acids. The CDR3 region has the DNA TGCGCCAGCAGCTTGGTCCGGACAGGGAAAGAAGTCTATGGCTACACCTTC. It yields the protein CASSLVRTGKEVYGYTF. Supplemented by reference TRBV5-1 and TRBJ1-2, the full variable domain reads KAGVTQTPRYLIKTRGQQVTLSCSPISGHRSVSWYQQTPGQGLQFLFEYFSETQRNKGNFPGRFSGRQFSNSRSEMNVSTLELGDSALYLCASSLVRTGKEVYGYTFGSGTRLTVV.

This chain connects TRBV2 to TRBJ2-3; D is undetermined. This CDR3 contains 15 residues. The V gene lost 5 bases and the J gene lost 3 bases, with 15 bases spanning the gap. Germline CDR1 is SNHLY and CDR2 is FYNNEI. The CDR3 spells CASSPFRDETDTQYF. The DNA of the CDR3 is TGTGCCAGCAGTCCCTTTCGTGATGAGACAGATACGCAGTATTTT.

A remark on this clone: An end of the junction differs from the germline gene, which may be a read error. The chain combines TRBV5-6 with TRBJ2-4; TRBD1 matches at 10 bases. The CDR3 has 16 residues. From germline, CDR1 is SGHDT and CDR2 YYEEEE. This CDR3 reads CASSLDRGRDVNSQYF. Written as DNA, the CDR3 is TGTGCCAGCAGCCTCGACAGGGGGCGAGATGTCAACAGTCAGTACTTC.

This chain connects TRBV5-1 to TRBJ2-3, with D unclear. V was pared by 2 bases and J by 2 bases, with 12 bases between. This CDR3 comprises 15 residues. The germline CDR1 and CDR2 sequences are SGHRS and YFSETQ. The CDR3: CASSLKAQNTDTQYF. The DNA of the CDR3 is TGCGCCAGCAGCTTAAAAGCGCAGAACACAGATACGCAGTATTTT. The whole variable domain, remainder taken from reference TRBV5-1 and TRBJ2-3, is KAGVTQTPRYLIKTRGQQVTLSCSPISGHRSVSWYQQTPGQGLQFLFEYFSETQRNKGNFPGRFSGRQFSNSRSEMNVSTLELGDSALYLCASSLKAQNTDTQYFGPGTRLTVL.

This clone was found once. The junction and the germline gene differ at one end; a read error may be behind it. The CDR3 reads CSSSQNRQDTDTQYF. Here the CDR3 DNA reads TGTTCCAGCAGCCAAAATCGACAGGACACAGATACGCAGTATTTT. The rearrangement joins TRBV7-9 to TRBJ2-3; perhaps TRBD1 as D (6 bases). Germline V lookup: CDR1 SEHNR, CDR2 FQNEAQ (reference sequence). The CDR3 sequence is 15 residues long.

The chain has TRBV7-2 and TRBJ2-7; TRBD2 matches 9 bases. The CDR3 extends over 15 amino acids. Germline lookup yields CDR1 SGHTA and CDR2 FQGNSA. After removal of 3 bases from V and 3 bases from J, the junction contained 6 bases not matched to a gene. The CDR3 sequence: CASSLTSSGGYEQYF. For the CDR3, the DNA is TGTGCCAGCAGCTTGACGAGTAGCGGGGGCTACGAGCAGTACTTC.

This sequence joins TRBV19 and TRBJ2-3; 8 bases map to TRBD1. V lost 5 bases to trimming and J lost 1 base; unmatched junction nucleotides: 2. The CDR3 sequence is 14 residues long. In germline, CDR1 is LNHDA, CDR2 SQIVND (reference sequence). This CDR3 reads CASSSGQGTDTQYF. Written as DNA, the CDR3 is TGTGCCAGTAGTTCGGGACAGGGCACAGATACGCAGTATTTT.

The chain links TRBV28 to TRBJ2-1, with 8 bases identical to TRBD2. The CDR3 length is 16 residues. Trimming at V came to 0 bases and at J to 7 bases, leaving 8 bases not matched to a gene. Germline V CDR1 and CDR2: MDHEN, SYDVKM. The CDR3 DNA reads TGTGCCAGCAGTTTATGGGGTAGCGGGAAGGGGAATGAGCAGTTCTTC. This translates into CASSLWGSGKGNEQFF.

CDR3 residues: CASSFSTGELFF. The CDR3 DNA reads TGTGCCAGCAGCTTCTCCACCGGGGAGCTGTTTTTT. This rearrangement joins TRBV13 to TRBJ2-2; D remains unclear. This CDR3 is built from 12 residues. Germline CDR1 and CDR2: PRHDT and FYEKMQ (reference sequence). V dropped 3 bases and J dropped 4 bases, with 3 bases sitting between them.

The J gene is TRBJ1-5, the V gene TRBV27; a weak D match, TRBD1 (6 bases). The germline V gene encodes CDR1 MNHEY and CDR2 SMNVEV (reference sequence). Trimming removed 6 bases from V and 1 base from J, with 13 bases in between. CDR3 length: 15 amino acids. This CDR3 is CASRLVGGSNQPQHF. The DNA for the CDR3 is TGTGCCAGCAGGTTAGTAGGGGGAAGCAATCAGCCCCAGCATTTT.

The genes are TRBV4-1 and TRBJ2-3; the match to TRBD2 covers 12 bases. This CDR3 comprises 16 residues. Germline assignment: CDR1 MGHRA and CDR2 YSYEKL. The V and J ends lost 2 bases and 1 base, in that order; junction bases with no gene match: 1. The CDR3 loop reads CASSQRTSGGTDTQYF. CDR3 bases: TGCGCCAGCAGCCAACGGACTAGCGGGGGCACAGATACGCAGTATTTT.